The T cell receptor (beta chain) described here comes from a study of T-cell reconstitution after alpha-beta-depleted transplantation in children. Germline trimming cut 3 bases from V and 6 bases from J; bases unmatched to any gene: 10. The CDR3 runs to 17 residues. Unique molecular identifiers were used to barcode this TCRbeta library. TCRdb independently ran MiXCR on the PCR reads; one entry per CDR3 protein. The sample lists some 640,000 distinct CDR3 sequences, approximately 15% occurring once. There are a few counts of this clonotype. The sequencing used PBMCs from the stem cell graft donor, collected from the stem cell graft. This sequence joins TRBV12-3 or TRBV12-4 and TRBJ2-1, with 11 bases identical to TRBD2. The clonotype was recovered from a human donor who donated a stem cell graft to a child with acute myeloid leukemia. CDR3 loop: CASSFSGGAISFNEQFF. CDR3 nucleotides: TGTGCCAGCAGTTTTAGCGGGGGGGCTATTTCTTTCAATGAGCAGTTCTTC.